This T cell receptor (beta chain) appears in the sequencing data of a study of blood T cell repertoires in COVID-19. In the authors' workflow: Amplification of reference gene primers provided the estimated nucleated cell counts. Sequencing was performed with immunoSEQ multiplex PCR; in TCRdb, only in-frame clones are kept and a portion is missing. That table is the source of V, J and clone size, and D and trimming were worked out from the DNA. Of 95,000 to 150,000 clones in the sample, 80% to 90% are singletons; the top ten hold 9.5% to 13%. Between the trimmed V and J ends, which lost 1 base and 1 base, there was a span of 14 bases. This CDR3 has 16 amino acids. Germline V gene data show CDR1 as SGHRS and CDR2 as YFSETQ.

Specimen: peripheral blood. This receptor was taken from a human donor in a cohort sampled during active COVID-19. This sequence joins TRBV5-1 and TRBJ2-5, with TRBD1 as a possible D gene (7 bases). CDR3 DNA: TGCGCCAGCAGCTTGTGGTCAGGGGGGCTCCAAGAGACCCAGTACTTC. As protein: CASSLWSGGLQETQYF. Combining the CDR3 with reference TRBV5-1 and TRBJ2-5 gives the whole variable domain KAGVTQTPRYLIKTRGQQVTLSCSPISGHRSVSWYQQTPGQGLQFLFEYFSETQRNKGNFPGRFSGRQFSNSRSEMNVSTLELGDSALYLCASSLWSGGLQETQYFGPGTRLLVL.